These 14 T cell receptor beta chains were all obtained from the same sample, sequenced in a study of monozygotic twins with inflammatory bowel disease. TCRdb re-called the 5' RACE reads; every CDR3 protein appears as one record, without DNA. This table lists fewer than 450,000 distinct CDR3 sequences. The sample consisted of blood. These receptors all come from a human donor with ulcerative colitis or Crohn's disease, or a healthy co-twin of an affected twin (not recorded which).

This sequence joins TRBV4-2 and TRBJ2-5; lacking DNA, the TRBD2 call made by TCRdb goes unchecked. Looked up from germline, CDR1 is LGHNA and CDR2 is YNFKEQ. The CDR3 extends over 15 amino acids. This CDR3 reads CASSQDSANQETQYF.

The V and J genes are TRBV20-1 and TRBJ2-7; TCRdb gives TRBD2 as the D gene, but with no DNA this cannot be confirmed. Germline lookup yields CDR1 DFQATT and CDR2 SNEGSKA (reference sequence). The CDR3 is made up of 17 amino acids. This CDR3 is CSARDLLYGTQGDEQYF.

This chain connects TRBV5-6 to TRBJ2-1; TCRdb selects TRBD2, and the lack of DNA leaves this call unchecked. The CDR3 sequence is 12 residues long. Germline lookup yields CDR1 SGHDT and CDR2 YYEEEE. CDR3 region: CASSTSFGEQFF.

This CDR3 reads CASSQGGRYNEKLFF. The genes are TRBV4-3 and TRBJ1-4. Germline V gives CDR1 LGHNA, CDR2 YSLEER. The CDR3 runs to 15 residues.

The chain has TRBV19 and TRBJ1-5. The germline V gene has CDR1 LNHDA and CDR2 SQIVND (reference sequence). The CDR3 is made up of 13 amino acids. CDR3 sequence: CASSILAIQPQHF.

The chain combines TRBV6-1 with TRBJ2-5; the D call of TRBD2 rests on TCRdb alone, since no DNA is present to check it. The CDR3 has 14 residues. Germline V CDR1 and CDR2: MNHNS, SASEGT. The CDR3 sequence: CASNLAGYGETQYF.

This chain joins TRBV5-4 and TRBJ2-3; no DNA is available, so the TRBD1 call from TCRdb remains unchecked. CDR3 length: 16 residues. Per the germline V gene, CDR1 is SGHNT and CDR2 is YYREEE (reference sequence). The CDR3 sequence: CASSFIMGGTTDTQYF.

This chain uses TRBV6-5 with TRBJ1-6; with no DNA, the TCRdb D assignment of TRBD1 cannot be verified. Germline CDR1 is MNHEY and CDR2 is SVGAGI. This CDR3 contains 14 residues. The chain's CDR3 is CASSYLDRNSPLHF.

The chain carries TRBV7-6 and TRBJ2-1; the TRBD2 assignment by TCRdb is unverifiable without DNA. CDR3 length equals 18 residues. Germline V lookup: CDR1 SGHVS, CDR2 FNYEAQ. The CDR3: CASSLALLAGGGYNEQFF.

The J gene is TRBJ2-5, the V gene TRBV12-3 or TRBV12-4; the D call of TRBD1 rests on TCRdb alone, since no DNA is present to check it. This CDR3 is 15 amino acids long. The CDR3 region is CASTHPGQGLETQYF.

V is TRBV10-3 and J is TRBJ2-3; the TCRdb D gene call, TRBD2, has no DNA to confirm it. The CDR3 extends over 19 amino acids. Germline lookup yields CDR1 ENHRY and CDR2 SYGVKD. This chain's CDR3 is CATKRPGLAGAMSTDTQYF.

The V gene is TRBV12-3 or TRBV12-4, the J gene TRBJ1-2; TCRdb names TRBD1, which stays unverified in the absence of DNA. There are 16 residues in the CDR3. The CDR3 reads CASSLRRTGFGDGYTF.

This sequence joins TRBV11-2 and TRBJ1-2; the D call from TCRdb, TRBD1, cannot be confirmed without DNA. The CDR3 has 13 residues. In germline, CDR1 is SGHAT, CDR2 FQNNGV. The CDR3 spells CASSLRQGYGYTF.

The chain couples TRBV5-1 to TRBJ2-7; lacking DNA, the TRBD1 call made by TCRdb goes unchecked. Germline loops: CDR1 SGHRS, CDR2 YFSETQ. CDR3 length: 15 residues. CDR3 amino acids: CASITSGREDDEQYF. Looking up the rest from reference TRBV5-1 and TRBJ2-7 gives the full variable domain: KAGVTQTPRYLIKTRGQQVTLSCSPISGHRSVSWYQQTPGQGLQFLFEYFSETQRNKGNFPGRFSGRQFSNSRSEMNVSTLELGDSALYLCASITSGREDDEQYFGPGTRLTVT.